This is a list of T cell receptor beta chains from one sample in a study of CD8 T cells in Susac syndrome. TCRdb re-called the immunoSEQ multiplex PCR reads with MiXCR, one entry per CDR3 protein. Of around 280,000 distinct CDR3 sequences in the sample, roughly 84% were seen once. Source material: CD8+ T cells from PBMCs. The receptor set was obtained from a human donor with multiple sclerosis. The CDR3 runs from the conserved cysteine through the conserved F or W.

J: TRBJ1-1; V: TRBV9; CDR3: CASSLRTENTEAFF
J: TRBJ2-1; V: TRBV20-1; CDR3: CSARGLDRESAYNEQFF
J: TRBJ2-1; V: TRBV6-4; CDR3: CASSAGGSPYNEQFF
J: TRBJ1-5; V: TRBV28; CDR3: CASSLSLTGHQPQHF
J: TRBJ1-1; V: TRBV7-3; CDR3: CAVGTELEAFF
J: TRBJ1-5; V: TRBV6-2/TRBV6-3; CDR3: CASSYGAAQHF
J: TRBJ1-2; V: TRBV11-2; CDR3: CASSPPVGGGYTF
J: TRBJ1-2; V: TRBV4-1; CDR3: CASSHDPGLNYGYTF
J: TRBJ2-4; V: TRBV12-3/TRBV12-4; CDR3: CASSSDGAKNIQYF
J: TRBJ1-2; V: TRBV6-1; CDR3: CASSELSANGYTF
J: TRBJ2-1; V: TRBV5-5; CDR3: CASSFSGGAKNEQFF
J: TRBJ1-1; V: TRBV29-1; CDR3: CSVPETGGARTEAFF
J: TRBJ1-1; V: TRBV24-1; CDR3: CATSDLVTGTRTEAFF
J: TRBJ1-5; V: TRBV28; CDR3: CASSWTGDRGQPQHF